These 3 T cell receptor beta chains were all obtained from the same sample, sequenced in a study of blood T cell repertoires in COVID-19. Libraries were prepared by immunoSEQ multiplex PCR; TCRdb keeps only in-frame clonotypes and omits some of them. This sample has about 69,000 clones, with 60% to 85% found just once. Sequenced: peripheral blood. These receptors were obtained from a man in his fifties or sixties with acute or convalescent COVID-19.

CDR3 in DNA: TGTGCCATCGGCGGGAGTTCCTACAATGAGCAGTTCTTC. The encoded protein is CAIGGSSYNEQFF. The chain links TRBV10-3 to TRBJ2-1; TRBD2 aligns across 7 bases. Germline CDR1 is ENHRY and CDR2 is SYGVKD. V was clipped by 8 bases and J by 1 base; unmatched bases: 2. The CDR3 contains 13 residues.

The V and J genes are TRBV5-1 and TRBJ1-4; 9 positions match TRBD1. This CDR3 region has 15 residues. Germline V gene data show CDR1 as SGHRS and CDR2 as YFSETQ. With 4 bases clipped from V and 4 bases from J, the junction kept 5 bases outside the gene matches. The CDR3 region is CASSMGQGNNEKLFF. CDR3 DNA: TGCGCCAGCAGCATGGGACAGGGAAATAATGAAAAACTGTTTTTT.

This rearrangement joins TRBV12-3 or TRBV12-4 to TRBJ2-7, with D possibly TRBD2 on 5 matching bases. The germline V and J ends were trimmed by 1 base and 7 bases, with 11 bases remaining between them. The CDR3 contains 13 residues. CDR3 in DNA: TGTGCCAGCAGTTTAGGAAGAGAGGGTGAGCAGTACTTC. It encodes CASSLGREGEQYF.